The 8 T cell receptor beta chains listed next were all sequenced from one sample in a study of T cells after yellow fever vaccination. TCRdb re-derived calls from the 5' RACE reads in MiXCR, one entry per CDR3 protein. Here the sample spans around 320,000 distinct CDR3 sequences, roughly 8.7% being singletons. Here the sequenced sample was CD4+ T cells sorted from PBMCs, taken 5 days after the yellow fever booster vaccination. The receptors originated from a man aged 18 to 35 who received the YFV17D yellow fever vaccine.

In nucleotides, the CDR3 is TGTGCCAGCAGCGCCGGGGGGTACTCTGGAAACACCATATATTTT. Encoded protein: CASSAGGYSGNTIYF. The chain links TRBV9 to TRBJ1-3, with D maybe TRBD1 (5 bases). The V gene's germline CDR1 is SGDLS and CDR2 YYNGEE. With 3 bases removed from V and 0 bases from J, the gap between germline ends came to 10 bases. The CDR3 has 15 residues.

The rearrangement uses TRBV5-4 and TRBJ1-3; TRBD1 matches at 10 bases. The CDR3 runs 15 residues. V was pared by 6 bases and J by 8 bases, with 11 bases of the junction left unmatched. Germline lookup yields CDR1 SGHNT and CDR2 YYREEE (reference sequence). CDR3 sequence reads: CASTDPRTGGDTIYF. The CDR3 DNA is TGTGCCAGCACCGACCCTCGGACAGGGGGAGACACCATATATTTT.

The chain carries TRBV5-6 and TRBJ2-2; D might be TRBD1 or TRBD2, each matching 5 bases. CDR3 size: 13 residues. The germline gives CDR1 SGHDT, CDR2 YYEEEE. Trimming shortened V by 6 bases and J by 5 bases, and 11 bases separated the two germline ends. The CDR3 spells CASTMGVTGELFF. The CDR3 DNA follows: TGTGCCAGCACCATGGGGGTGACCGGGGAGCTGTTTTTT. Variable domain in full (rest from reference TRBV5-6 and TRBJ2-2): DAGVTQSPTHLIKTRGQQVTLRCSPKSGHDTVSWYQQALGQGPQFIFQYYEEEERQRGNFPDRFSGHQFPNYSSELNVNALLLGDSALYLCASTMGVTGELFFGEGSRLTVL.

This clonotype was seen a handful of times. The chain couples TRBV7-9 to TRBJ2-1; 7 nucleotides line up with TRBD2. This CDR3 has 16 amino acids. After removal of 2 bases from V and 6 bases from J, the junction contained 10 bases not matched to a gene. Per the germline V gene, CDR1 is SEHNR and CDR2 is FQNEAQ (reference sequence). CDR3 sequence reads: CASSLSRDYNINEQFF. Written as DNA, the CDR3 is TGTGCCAGCAGCTTATCCCGGGACTACAATATCAATGAGCAGTTCTTC.

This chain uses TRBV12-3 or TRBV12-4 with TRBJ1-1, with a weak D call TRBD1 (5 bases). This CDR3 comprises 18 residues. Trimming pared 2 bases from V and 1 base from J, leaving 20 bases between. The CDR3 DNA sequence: TGTGCCAGCAGTTTACATTACAGGCAGCGTAGCAAGAACACTGAAGCTTTCTTT. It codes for CASSLHYRQRSKNTEAFF.

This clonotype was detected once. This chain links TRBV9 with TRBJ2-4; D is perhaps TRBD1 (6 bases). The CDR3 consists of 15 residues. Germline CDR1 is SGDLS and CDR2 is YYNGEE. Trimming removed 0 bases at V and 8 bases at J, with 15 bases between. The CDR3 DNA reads TGTGCCAGCAGCGTAGCCCCCAGAGCAGGGGACATTCAGTACTTC. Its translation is CASSVAPRAGDIQYF.

The chain's CDR3 is CSAGPRGAREKLFF. In nucleotides, the CDR3 is TGCAGTGCTGGGCCTCGGGGGGCACGAGAAAAACTGTTTTTT. The chain uses TRBV20-1 and TRBJ1-4, with D perhaps matching TRBD1 (6 bases). Trimming shortened V by 5 bases and J by 8 bases, and 18 bases separated the two germline ends. Germline values: CDR1 DFQATT, CDR2 SNEGSKA (reference sequence). The CDR3 is 14 residues long.

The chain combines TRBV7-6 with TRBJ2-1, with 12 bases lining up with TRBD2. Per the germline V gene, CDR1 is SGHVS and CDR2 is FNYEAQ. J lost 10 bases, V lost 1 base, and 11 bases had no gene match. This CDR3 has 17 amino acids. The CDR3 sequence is CASSLGPSGGAGREQFF. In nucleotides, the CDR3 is TGTGCCAGCAGCTTAGGCCCTAGCGGGGGGGCTGGTCGCGAGCAGTTCTTC.